This paragraph reports one T cell receptor beta chain. This clonotype turned up a few times. Its antigen has not been determined. No base quality information exists; no much larger clone differs at one position. These data belong to a study of T cells in Graves' hyperthyroidism and ophthalmopathy (dated by TCRdb to the late 2010s). At the level of the whole study: Peripheral blood samples were taken at the time of initial diagnosis, prior to any treatment. To identify TCR V-J signatures that set the groups apart, the researchers used a discovery cohort of roughly 100 patients, made up of 40 to 45 with Graves' ophthalmopathy and about 60 with stable Graves' hyperthyroidism. Whether ophthalmopathy could be predicted prospectively was tested in an independent validation cohort made up of approximately 19 hyperthyroidism patients plus 17 patients who later progressed to ophthalmopathy. For training and testing, the 80 to 100 patients in the discovery cohort were randomly divided in a 7:3 ratio. In addition, the study compared T-cell repertoires in thyroid tissue and in blood from six Graves' hyperthyroidism patients. Once sampling was done, hyperthyroidism patients were given methimazole at a starting dose of 30 mg daily, whereas ophthalmopathy patients were given high-dose intravenous methylprednisolone. According to the paper, TCR Vbeta CDR3 sequencing was carried out on more than 120 peripheral blood samples, which came from 40 to 45 ophthalmopathy, under 80 hyperthyroidism and about 17 progressor patients.

Overall study results and their limits: Blood samples also contained most of the expanded thyroid clonotypes (frequency above 0.001), which suggests that blood repertoires may reflect thyroid immune responses. Sample size was not statistically predetermined, and blinding of investigators to group allocation was not performed. A 13 V-J signature model separated ophthalmopathy from stable hyperthyroidism, with roughly 88% sensitivity and approximately 81% specificity in cross-validation and 80%/75% in testing. In validation, progression to ophthalmopathy was predicted by the model with roughly 71% sensitivity and around 75% specificity, a median of roughly six months before onset.

Amplification of TCR beta CDR3 regions was carried out from RNA transcripts. For the first round of RT-PCR on the TCR CDR3, the HTBI primer set was used together with the Qiagen OneStep RT-PCR kit. The libraries were constructed in a second round of multiplex PCR and then size-selected and purified. The libraries were sequenced on an Illumina HiSeq2000 using paired-end 100 bp reads. Per the original workflow: SOAPnuke was used to process the raw data, with reads discarded if the reads contained adapters or uncalled bases, had a mean Phred below 15, or lacked an exact constant-primer or identifier match. High-quality paired reads were merged using COPE v1.2.5, and each unique nucleotide sequence was defined as a clonotype. MiTCR v1.1 was used to align clonotypes to the IMGT TRBV, TRBD and TRBJ reference segments. The analysis was restricted to V-J combinations with a frequency above 0.0001, which together covered around 99% of the repertoires. The TCS score was defined as the ratio of F50 (clonal expansion) to E x V (chaos), calculated using BLOSUM62-based TCRdist between CDR3 peptides within each V-J. Welch's t-statistics and random forest reduced just over 500 V-J features to 10 to 15, which were used in a naive Bayes classifier (R e1071). TCRdb took the public reads, trimmed them with fastp at Q25, ran MiXCR for clone calling and kept in-frame beta chains. Under each unique CDR3 protein, matching rows form one entry showing the most common genes and DNA. None of the V and J calls come from the authors' own analysis; TCRdb made them. Within this sample are about 620,000 distinct CDR3 sequences, with roughly 17% of them counted one time only. The top ten clonotypes cover less than 4.5% of the sample.

A patient counted as having stable Graves' hyperthyroidism if no progression to ophthalmopathy occurred over 18 months of follow-up. Hyperthyroidism patients were newly diagnosed, had a disease duration of under 2 months, and were aged 18 to 65 years. Patients with uncontrolled infections, other autoimmune diseases, pregnancy or lactation were excluded. Clinical symptoms, serum thyroxine and TRAb, thyroid ultrasound, and orbital computed tomography formed the basis for the diagnoses. Ficoll-Paque density gradient centrifugation was used to isolate PBMCs from about 10 ml of fresh peripheral blood. Total RNA was extracted with Trizol reagent, and quality was checked on an Agilent 2100 Bioanalyzer. The CDR3 starts with the cysteine, ends with the phenylalanine, and has 14 residues. Of all the DNA, just the CDR3 is kept, 42 bases in frame from base 1. V and J lose 1 base and 8 bases, and a span of 11 bases separates them. Looking up the germline V gene (reference sequence) yields CDR1 LNHNV and CDR2 YYDKDF.

This receptor was identified in a woman in her 30s with Graves' hyperthyroidism. This chain is built from TRBV15 and TRBJ1-4, and the D gene may be TRBD1, 6 bases matching. What was sequenced was blood. The encoded CDR3 is CATSRAGHNEKLFF. The DNA sequence follows: TGTGCCACCAGCAGAGCGGGACACAACGAAAAACTGTTTTTT.